The TCR beta chain described here comes from a study of blood T cell repertoires in COVID-19 (dated by TCRdb to between 2020 and 2021). With regard to the full study: Samples from collaborators originated in the United States, Italy and Spain and spanned both the acute and convalescent phases of COVID-19. Deeply sampled blood TCRbeta repertoires from subjects exposed to, actively infected with, or recovered from COVID-19 were included in the dataset. The samples were drawn from the first 160 participants of the ongoing ImmuneRACE study and from more than 1,000 subjects provided by 6 global collaborators. Where available, HLA class I and class II types were taken from metadata supplied by the sample provider and were not determined by assay-based typing. The repertoires were made available in a free public database intended to serve as a resource for research on the immune response to SARS-CoV-2. The sample metadata nearly always contained a de-identified subject ID, COVID-19 status, age in years and sex. The material from the prospective study consisted of cDNA or gDNA derived from T cells, B-cell-depleted T cells, or PBMCs.

On this clone itself: There is no known antigen for this receptor. It has no much larger one-base neighbor in the sample; base qualities were not kept.

The immunoSEQ Assay, a bias-controlled multiplex PCR, was used to amplify TCRbeta CDR3 regions from genomic DNA. In the original analysis: The number of nucleated cells in each sample was estimated by amplification of reference gene primers within the assay. To quantify the absolute abundance of each unique TCRbeta CDR3 rearrangement, sequence reads were collapsed and filtered. For each sample, productive Simpson clonality was calculated as the square root of Simpson's diversity index over productive rearrangements. The table comes from immuneACCESS by way of TCRdb, which keeps in-frame sequences with V and J called. Part of the clones is missing from these tables; in studies checked, under half for an unresolved V gene and the rest for unknown reasons. V and J calls and clone size follow that table, whereas D and trimming were derived from the DNA. The sample data list a few hundred thousand clones, and approximately 82% of these were observed just once. The top ten hold approximately 3.1% of the sample.

Study-wide findings and limitations: The amount of clinical and demographic metadata varied by source and participant and was provided uncurated.

The CDR3 starts with the cysteine, ends with the phenylalanine, and has 14 residues. The DNA shown is the 42-base CDR3, in frame from base 1. Trimming accounts for 4 bases at V and 2 bases at J, while the number of junction bases matched to no gene is 1. The germline V gene specifies MNHEY as CDR1 and SVGAGI as CDR2. The collaborating institutions used their own protocols to collect whole blood in K2EDTA tubes. Collaborator samples were shipped for TCRbeta analysis as frozen whole blood, isolated PBMCs, or DNA extracted from either sample type. The clonotype comes from a woman between 18 and 29 years old with acute or convalescent COVID-19. The sequence is built from TRBV6-5 and TRBJ1-3; TRBD1 lines up with 8 middle nucleotides. Input material: peripheral blood. The CDR3 loop reads CASSSTGAGNTIYF. The nucleotide sequence reads as follows: TGTGCCAGCAGTTCGACAGGGGCTGGAAACACCATATATTTT.